Below, 8 T cell receptor beta chains from the same sample are listed, as sequenced in a study of blood T cell repertoires in COVID-19. Method: immunoSEQ multiplex PCR; TCRdb's copy keeps in-frame clones and lacks some. This sample has roughly 200,000 clones, with 89% found just once. The sample consisted of peripheral blood. These receptors were taken from a man in his forties with acute or convalescent COVID-19.

This chain uses TRBV29-1 with TRBJ1-2; 7 positions match TRBD1. Germline loops: CDR1 SQVTM, CDR2 ANQGSEA. The CDR3 length is 14 residues. V lost 7 bases and J lost 3; bases outside the gene matches: 11. CDR3 sequence: CSALTTGSDYGYTF. The CDR3 bases are TGCAGCGCACTTACGACAGGGTCGGACTATGGCTACACCTTC. Based on the CDR3 plus reference TRBV29-1 and TRBJ1-2, the full variable domain is SAVISQKPSRDICQRGTSLTIQCQVDSQVTMMFWYRQQPGQSLTLIATANQGSEATYESGFVIDKFPISRPNLTFSTLTVSNMSPEDSSIYLCSALTTGSDYGYTFGSGTRLTVV.

This sequence joins TRBV7-5 and TRBJ1-5. TRBV7-5 is a pseudogene segment. The length of the CDR3 is 13 residues. CDR3 in amino acids: CARSPYSNQPQHF. The DNA for the CDR3 is TGTGCCAGAAGCCCTTATAGCAATCAGCCCCAGCATTTT.

The V and J genes are TRBV7-9 and TRBJ1-2; D is unclear. Trimming took 1 base from V and 5 from J, leaving 20 bases between them. The germline V gene encodes CDR1 SEHNR and CDR2 FQNEAQ (reference sequence). There are 17 residues in the CDR3. CDR3 in DNA: TGTGCCAGCAGCTTAGAAGGTTCGGGGTCGGGAGATTATGGCTACACCTTC. This gives the protein CASSLEGSGSGDYGYTF.

CDR3 DNA: TGCGCCAGCGGTCTAGCGGAGTACAATGAGCAGTTCTTC. Amino acids: CASGLAEYNEQFF. The chain uses TRBV5-1 and TRBJ2-1, with 7 nucleotides matching TRBD2. The J segment lost 4 bases and the V segment lost 7 bases, leaving 5 bases of the junction unmatched. Germline V lookup: CDR1 SGHRS, CDR2 YFSETQ. The CDR3 consists of 13 residues.

This sequence joins TRBV11-2 and TRBJ1-5; TRBD1 aligns across 11 bases. The V and J ends lost 5 bases and 6 bases, in that order; junction bases with no gene match: 3. CDR1 is SGHAT and CDR2 is FQNNGV in the germline V gene. The CDR3 is 14 amino acids. This chain's CDR3 is CASSVGTGGQPQHF. CDR3 DNA sequence: TGTGCCAGCAGCGTCGGGACAGGGGGTCAGCCCCAGCATTTT.

In the case of this clone: In the same sample, other DNA sequences code for this CDR3. The genes are TRBV5-1 and TRBJ2-1, with D tentatively TRBD2 (6 bases). CDR3 length: 12 residues. Trimming pared 4 bases from V and 7 bases from J, leaving 9 bases between. Germline values: CDR1 SGHRS, CDR2 YFSETQ. CDR3 DNA sequence: TGCGCCAGCAGCCCCGGACTAAATGAGCAGTTCTTC. It translates to CASSPGLNEQFF.

This clone has a single count. The CDR3: CASSPAGVGSNEQFF. In nucleotides, the CDR3 is TGTGCCAGCAGTCCAGCGGGGGTAGGATCAAATGAGCAGTTCTTC. The chain has TRBV28 and TRBJ2-1; 8 bases align to TRBD2. CDR1 is MDHEN and CDR2 is SYDVKM in the germline V gene. CDR3 length: 15 amino acids. V dropped 5 bases and J dropped 7; count of bases not matched to a gene: 10. The whole variable domain, remainder taken from reference TRBV28 and TRBJ2-1, is DVKVTQSSRYLVKRTGEKVFLECVQDMDHENMFWYRQDPGLGLRLIYFSYDVKMKEKGDIPEGYSVSREKKERFSLILESASTNQTSMYLCASSPAGVGSNEQFFGPGTRLTVL.

The chain uses TRBV4-1 and TRBJ1-6; D possibly corresponds to TRBD1 (5 bases). The CDR3 covers 17 residues. Germline V gene lookup returns CDR1 MGHRA and CDR2 YSYEKL. V lost 0 bases, J lost 7 bases, and 16 bases lay in between. The CDR3 nucleotides read TGCGCCAGCAGCCAAGAGTTCCAAGGGGTTTCGAATTCACCCCTCCACTTT. Protein product: CASSQEFQGVSNSPLHF.